The 19 T cell receptor beta chains listed next were all sequenced from one sample in a study of T cells in Graves' hyperthyroidism and ophthalmopathy (dated by TCRdb to the late 2010s). To prepare the library, multiplex PCR was applied. Sequencing was carried out with an Illumina HiSeq 2000. The TCR beta CDR3 regions were amplified from RNA transcripts. The first round of RT-PCR for the TCR CDR3 was performed with the HTBI primer set and the Qiagen OneStep RT-PCR kit. Using fastp at Q25 and MiXCR, TCRdb reprocessed the public reads and kept productive beta chains. Each CDR3 protein appears once, grouped with its most common genes and DNA. This sample holds around 380,000 distinct CDR3 sequences; around an eighth were observed only once. The top ten clones comprise around 21% of the sample. Sequenced sample: blood. The source is a man in his thirties or forties with Graves' hyperthyroidism that later progressed to Graves' ophthalmopathy.

This clonotype was detected ten times or more. The chain employs TRBV12-3 or TRBV12-4 and TRBJ2-5, with a weak D call TRBD1 (6 bases). This CDR3 has 15 amino acids. V lost 5 bases and J lost 2, with 15 bases in between. The CDR3 DNA reads TGTGCCAGCAGTCCCCGAAATGGACAGCAAGAGACCCAGTACTTC. Its protein is CASSPRNGQQETQYF.

This clonotype came up many times. V gene TRBV20-1 combines with J gene TRBJ1-6, with a tentative D call TRBD1 (6 bases). Trimming cost V 3 bases and J 4 bases, with 16 bases left between them. The germline gives CDR1 DFQATT, CDR2 SNEGSKA (reference sequence). The CDR3 contains 16 residues. The CDR3 bases are TGCAGTGCTAGGTTACAACAGGGAGCGTATAATTCACCCCTCCACTTT. Residues: CSARLQQGAYNSPLHF.

This clonotype was observed many times. The chain has TRBV2 and TRBJ1-6, with D unresolved. The CDR3 contains 15 residues. The germline gives CDR1 SNHLY, CDR2 FYNNEI. V dropped 6 bases and J dropped 2 bases, with 11 bases sitting between them. The CDR3 DNA follows: TGTGCCAGCAGAAGGGTTATGGCCTATAATTCACCCCTCCACTTT. Residues: CASRRVMAYNSPLHF.

This clonotype was found a few times. The chain recombines TRBV28 with TRBJ2-1; TRBD2 aligns across 10 bases. Trimming cost V 6 bases and J 0 bases; bases outside gene matches: 5. The CDR3 has 16 amino acids. CDR1 and CDR2 from the germline V gene are MDHEN and SYDVKM. This CDR3 reads CASRSSGGSSYNEQFF. CDR3 bases: TGTGCCAGCAGGAGTAGCGGGGGGAGCTCCTACAATGAGCAGTTCTTC.

This clonotype has at least ten counts. V is TRBV5-8 and J is TRBJ2-5; D is uncertain. This CDR3 is built from 14 residues. Per germline, CDR1 SGHTS and CDR2 YDEGEE. V lost 0 bases to trimming and J lost 0 bases, with 6 bases between them. CDR3 loop: CASSLAGYQETQYF. DNA for the CDR3: TGTGCCAGCAGCTTGGCTGGATACCAAGAGACCCAGTACTTC. The whole variable domain, filled in from reference TRBV5-8 and TRBJ2-5, reads EAGVTQSPTHLIKTRGQQATLRCSPISGHTSVYWYQQALGLGLQFLLWYDEGEERNRGNFPPRFSGRQFPNYSSELNVNALELEDSALYLCASSLAGYQETQYFGPGTRLLVL.

This chain connects TRBV12-3 or TRBV12-4 to TRBJ1-2, with D hard to call. The CDR3 covers 11 residues. Trimming shortened V by 2 bases and J by 14 bases, and 12 bases separated the two germline ends. CDR3 amino acids: CASSLIGPVTF. The CDR3 DNA sequence: TGTGCCAGCAGTTTAATCGGCCCCGTAACCTTC.

This clonotype was seen ten or more times. The rearrangement uses TRBV30 and TRBJ1-1, with a tentative D call TRBD1 (5 bases). Germline values: CDR1 GTSNPN, CDR2 SVGIG (reference sequence). V was pared by 2 bases and J by 3 bases, with 10 bases between. This CDR3 has 13 amino acids. The CDR3 loop is CAWSLEGYTEAFF. The CDR3 DNA reads as TGTGCCTGGAGTCTCGAGGGGTACACTGAAGCTTTCTTT.

The J gene is TRBJ2-5, the V gene TRBV12-3 or TRBV12-4, with 9 bases identical to TRBD1. This CDR3 contains 15 residues. The V segment lost 3 bases and the J segment 4 bases; nucleotides outside the gene matches: 6. The CDR3 is CASSLITGGTETQYF. CDR3 sequence (DNA): TGTGCCAGCAGTTTGATTACAGGGGGCACAGAGACCCAGTACTTC.

The chain is built from TRBV5-1 and TRBJ1-1, with D possibly being TRBD1 (6 bases). V gave up 4 bases and J gave up 3 bases, with 19 bases separating them. The CDR3 sequence is 16 residues long. Germline CDR1 is SGHRS and CDR2 is YFSETQ. The CDR3 sequence is CASSPHTGSPYTEAFF. CDR3 sequence (DNA): TGCGCCAGCAGCCCCCATACAGGGTCCCCCTACACTGAAGCTTTCTTT.

This clonotype was seen ten or more times. J is TRBJ1-1 and V is TRBV2; no definite D call. V lost 3 bases and J lost 4, with 15 bases in between. The germline V gene encodes CDR1 SNHLY and CDR2 FYNNEI. The CDR3 contains 15 residues. The CDR3 DNA follows: TGTGCCAGCAGTGAGTTGGGCAGTCGGGGCACTGAAGCTTTCTTT. It is translated as CASSELGSRGTEAFF.

This clonotype was recorded many times. The chain couples TRBV12-3 or TRBV12-4 to TRBJ1-2; the D is unclear. V lost 6 bases, J lost 4 bases, and 12 bases lay in between. The CDR3 covers 13 residues. The chain's CDR3 is CASSLGLPYGYTF. The CDR3 DNA sequence: TGTGCCAGCAGCCTAGGACTCCCCTATGGCTACACCTTC.

CDR3 residues: CASSLGDGYTEAFF. The CDR3 DNA is TGCGCCAGCAGCTTGGGGGACGGATACACTGAAGCTTTCTTT. V is TRBV5-1 and J is TRBJ1-1; D perhaps matches TRBD1 (5 bases). This CDR3 spans 14 amino acids. Trimming left V 0 bases short and J 3 bases short, with 9 bases between. Germline V CDR1 and CDR2: SGHRS, YFSETQ.

The V gene is TRBV7-3, the J gene TRBJ1-2; D remains unclear. Germline CDR1 and CDR2: SGHTA and FQGTGA. The CDR3 is 14 amino acids. Between the trimmed V and J ends, which lost 5 bases and 1 base, there was a span of 11 bases. For the CDR3, the DNA is TGTGCCAGCAGCCTTGAAAAGTTTAACTATGGCTACACCTTC. Its translation: CASSLEKFNYGYTF. The full variable domain, completed using reference TRBV7-3 and TRBJ1-2, is GAGVSQTPSNKVTEKGKYVELRCDPISGHTALYWYRQSLGQGPEFLIYFQGTGAADDSGLPNDRFFAVRPEGSVSTLKIQRTERGDSAVYLCASSLEKFNYGYTFGSGTRLTVV.

This chain connects TRBV6-1 to TRBJ2-5; a possible D gene is TRBD2 (7 bases). This CDR3 contains 14 residues. The germline gives CDR1 MNHNS, CDR2 SASEGT. V lost 8 bases, J lost 5 bases, and 18 bases lay in between. CDR3 region: CASGKGGRGETQYF. As DNA, the CDR3 is TGTGCCAGCGGCAAAGGGGGGCGGGGGGAGACCCAGTACTTC.

This clonotype was counted many times. The CDR3 DNA reads as TGTGCCAGCAGTTACGCATCCACCAAGGGTGAGCAGTACTTC. This translates into CASSYASTKGEQYF. J is TRBJ2-7 and V is TRBV6-2 or TRBV6-3; D is ambiguous. The CDR3 covers 14 residues. CDR1 and CDR2 from the germline V gene are MNHEY and SVGEGT. With 2 bases removed from V and 7 bases from J, the gap between germline ends came to 15 bases.

Concerning this clonotype: A read error may account for a junction end that differs from germline. CDR3 sequence: CASSRPGQKYNERFF. The CDR3 DNA reads TGTGCCAGCAGTCGACCGGGACAAAAATACAATGAGCGGTTCTTC. The rearrangement uses TRBV6-1 and TRBJ2-1; tentative D call: TRBD1 (6 bases). Germline CDR1 and CDR2: MNHNS and SASEGT. The CDR3 spans 15 residues.

V is TRBV11-3 and J is TRBJ2-2; D perhaps matches TRBD1 (5 bases). The V gene lost 7 bases and the J gene lost 3 bases, with 15 bases spanning the gap. The CDR3 has 15 amino acids. In germline, CDR1 is SGHNT, CDR2 YENEEA. The CDR3 region is CASTLTVNYTGELFF. The DNA for the CDR3 is TGTGCCAGCACCCTGACAGTAAACTACACCGGGGAGCTGTTTTTT. The entire variable domain, with the rest obtained from reference TRBV11-3 and TRBJ2-2, is as follows: EAGVVQSPRYKIIEKKQPVAFWCNPISGHNTLYWYLQNLGQGPELLIRYENEEAVDDSQLPKDRFSAERLKGVDSTLKIQPAELGDSAVYLCASTLTVNYTGELFFGEGSRLTVL.

This clonotype showed up many times. The rearrangement uses TRBV2 and TRBJ2-2; D tentatively reads TRBD1 or TRBD2 (5 bases each). V lost 3 bases to trimming and J lost 6 bases, with 8 bases between them. Per the germline V gene, CDR1 is SNHLY and CDR2 is FYNNEI. The CDR3 runs 13 residues. CDR3 nucleotides: TGTGCCAGCAGTGATCGGGACCCCGGGGAGCTGTTTTTT. It encodes CASSDRDPGELFF.

This clonotype occurred a few times. The V gene is TRBV5-5, the J gene TRBJ2-7, with D hard to call. Trimming cost V 0 bases and J 6 bases, with 7 bases left between them. The germline V gene encodes CDR1 SGHKS and CDR2 YYEKEE (reference sequence). This CDR3 comprises 12 residues. The CDR3 DNA reads TGTGCCAGCAGCTTGGTTCAAAGCGAGCAGTACTTC. This translates into CASSLVQSEQYF.